This record concerns one TCR beta chain sequence. The antigen remains undetermined. TCRB transcripts that were expressed got sequenced, as all of the isolated RNA had been reverse transcribed. Produced via immunoSEQ multiplex PCR; TCRdb's table is partial and in-frame only. The sample lists around 140,000 clones; more than 10% were seen once. This entry comes from a study of beta chain features in type 1 diabetes. General study findings and limits: Comparison showed that naive, central memory and Treg TCRB repertoires appeared more similar among patients than among healthy donors. The question left open here concerned HLA type influencing TCRB rearrangement. Overrepresentation of cells with high TCR expression could result from cDNA sequencing. The study found fewer insertions and more deletions at VDJ junctions in type 1 diabetes patients. Type 1 diabetes patients showed a moderate but significant shortening of TCRB CDR3s in all four CD4+ subsets.

The V end lost 4 bases, the J end lost 0 bases, and 9 bases lay between the germline ends. Germline-derived CDR1 and CDR2 are MNHNS and SASEGT. CDR3 length: 14 amino acids. Sequencing was performed on central memory CD4+ T cells from blood. The TCR sequence derives from a man younger than 30 with type 1 diabetes. This rearrangement joins TRBV6-1 to TRBJ1-1; D unclear. CDR3: CASSGFTLNTEAFF. In DNA form, the CDR3 reads TGTGCCAGCAGTGGGTTTACTTTGAACACTGAAGCTTTCTTT.